The clone carrying this TCR beta chain was counted between two and nine times. This specimen belongs to a study of response to subunit inactivated influenza vaccine. The CDR3 runs 13 residues. V lost 0 bases to trimming and J lost 7 bases, with 6 bases between them. Germline V gene sequence: CDR1 LGHNA, CDR2 YNFKEQ. TCRdb re-called the RT-PCR reads with MiXCR, one entry per CDR3 protein. The sample yields about 170,000 distinct CDR3 sequences, roughly 10% seen once. This sequence was found in a man between 45 and 75 years old who received an inactivated influenza vaccine. The chain uses TRBV4-2 and TRBJ1-4; D is ambiguous. The sequencing used CD8+ T cells sorted from PBMCs, collected 23 to 25 months after vaccination. CDR3 DNA sequence: TGTGCCAGCAGCCAAGAGGAGGTTGAAAAACTGTTTTTT. It codes for CASSQEEVEKLFF.